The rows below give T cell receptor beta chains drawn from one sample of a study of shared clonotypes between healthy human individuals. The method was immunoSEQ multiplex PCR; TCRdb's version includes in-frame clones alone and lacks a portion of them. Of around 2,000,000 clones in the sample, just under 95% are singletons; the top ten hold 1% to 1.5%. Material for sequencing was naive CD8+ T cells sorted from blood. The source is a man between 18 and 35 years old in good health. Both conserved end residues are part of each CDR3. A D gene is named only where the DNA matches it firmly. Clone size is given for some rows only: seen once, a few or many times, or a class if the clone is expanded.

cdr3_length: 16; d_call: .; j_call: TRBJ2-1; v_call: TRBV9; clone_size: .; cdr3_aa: CASSVGPDPSYNEQFF; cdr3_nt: TGTGCCAGCAGCGTAGGGCCCGACCCCTCCTACAATGAGCAGTTCTTC
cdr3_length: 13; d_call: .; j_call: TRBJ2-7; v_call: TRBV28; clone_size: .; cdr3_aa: CASSGDSSYEQYF; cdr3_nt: TGTGCCAGCAGCGGGGACTCTTCCTACGAGCAGTACTTC
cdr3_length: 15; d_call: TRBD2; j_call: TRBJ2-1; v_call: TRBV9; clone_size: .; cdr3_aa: CASSVGLADYNEQFF; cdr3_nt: TGTGCCAGCAGCGTGGGACTAGCGGATTACAATGAGCAGTTCTTC
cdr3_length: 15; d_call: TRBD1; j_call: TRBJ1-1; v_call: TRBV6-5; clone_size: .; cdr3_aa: CASRSLQGANTEAFF; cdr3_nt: TGTGCCAGCAGATCCCTTCAGGGGGCGAACACTGAAGCTTTCTTT
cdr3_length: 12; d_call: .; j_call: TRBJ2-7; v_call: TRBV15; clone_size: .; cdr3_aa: CAAGEGGYEQYF; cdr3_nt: TGTGCCGCCGGGGAGGGGGGATACGAGCAGTACTTC
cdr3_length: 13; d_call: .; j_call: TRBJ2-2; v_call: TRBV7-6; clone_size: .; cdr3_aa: CASSSDPTGELFF; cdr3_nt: TGTGCCAGCAGTTCGGACCCCACCGGGGAGCTGTTTTTT
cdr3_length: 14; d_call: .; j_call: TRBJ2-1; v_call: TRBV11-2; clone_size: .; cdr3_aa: CATRGAPTYNEQFF; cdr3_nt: TGTGCCACCAGGGGGGCCCCGACCTACAATGAGCAGTTCTTC
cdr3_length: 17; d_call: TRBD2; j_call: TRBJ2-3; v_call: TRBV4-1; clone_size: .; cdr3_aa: CASSQKKGTTYTDTQYF; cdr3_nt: TGCGCCAGCAGCCAGAAAAAGGGGACTACCTACACAGATACGCAGTATTTT
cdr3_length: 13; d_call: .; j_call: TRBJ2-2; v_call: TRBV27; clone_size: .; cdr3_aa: CASSLLGTGELFF; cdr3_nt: TGTGCCAGCAGTTTATTGGGCACCGGGGAGCTGTTTTTT
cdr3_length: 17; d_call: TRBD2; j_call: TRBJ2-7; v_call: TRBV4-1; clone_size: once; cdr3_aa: CASSPIGGTRSSYEQYF; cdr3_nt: TGCGCCAGCAGCCCAATAGGGGGGACTAGGAGCTCCTACGAGCAGTACTTC
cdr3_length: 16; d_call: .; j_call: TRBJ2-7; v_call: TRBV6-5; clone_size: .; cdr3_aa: CASSYSVGQIYYEQYF; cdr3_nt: TGTGCCAGCAGTTACTCGGTAGGGCAGATTTACTACGAGCAGTACTTC
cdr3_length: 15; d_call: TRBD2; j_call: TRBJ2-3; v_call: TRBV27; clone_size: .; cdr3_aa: CASSFWREPADTQYF; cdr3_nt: TGTGCCAGCAGTTTCTGGCGGGAGCCAGCAGATACGCAGTATTTT
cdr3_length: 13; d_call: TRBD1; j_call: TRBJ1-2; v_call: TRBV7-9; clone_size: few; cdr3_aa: CASSSTGNYGYTF; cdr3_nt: TGTGCCAGCAGCTCGACAGGGAACTATGGCTACACCTTC
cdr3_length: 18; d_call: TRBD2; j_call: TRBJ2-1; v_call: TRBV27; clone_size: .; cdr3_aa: CASSLRLAGASSYNEQFF; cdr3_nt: TGTGCCAGCAGTTTAAGACTAGCGGGAGCGAGCTCCTACAATGAGCAGTTCTTC
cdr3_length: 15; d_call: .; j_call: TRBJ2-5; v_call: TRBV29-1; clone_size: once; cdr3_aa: CSHTMRGLYQETQYF; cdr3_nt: TGCAGCCACACCATGAGAGGTCTGTACCAAGAGACCCAGTACTTC
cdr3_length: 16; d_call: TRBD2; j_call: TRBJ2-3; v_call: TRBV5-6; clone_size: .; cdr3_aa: CASSKTSGSFTDTQYF; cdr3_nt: TGTGCCAGCAGCAAAACTAGCGGGAGCTTCACAGATACGCAGTATTTT
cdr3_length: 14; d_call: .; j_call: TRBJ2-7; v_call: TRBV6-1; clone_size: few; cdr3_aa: CASLGGQALYEQYF; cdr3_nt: TGTGCCAGCTTGGGAGGACAGGCGCTATACGAGCAGTACTTC
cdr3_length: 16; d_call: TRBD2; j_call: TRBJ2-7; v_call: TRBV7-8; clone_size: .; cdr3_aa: CASSWGAPSGPYEQYF; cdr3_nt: TGTGCCAGCAGCTGGGGGGCGCCTAGCGGGCCCTACGAGCAGTACTTC
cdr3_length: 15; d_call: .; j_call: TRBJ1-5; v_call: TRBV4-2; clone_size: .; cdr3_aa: CASSQDRTDNQPQHF; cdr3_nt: TGTGCCAGCAGCCAAGATCGGACAGACAATCAGCCCCAGCATTTT
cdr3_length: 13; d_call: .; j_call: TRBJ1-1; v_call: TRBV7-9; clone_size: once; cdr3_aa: CASSLVLGTEAFF; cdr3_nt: TGTGCCAGCAGCTTAGTTTTGGGGACTGAAGCTTTCTTT
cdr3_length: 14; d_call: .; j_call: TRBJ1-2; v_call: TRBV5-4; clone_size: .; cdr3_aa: CASSTDGVLDGYTF; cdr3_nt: TGTGCCAGCAGCACAGATGGGGTTCTGGATGGCTACACCTTC
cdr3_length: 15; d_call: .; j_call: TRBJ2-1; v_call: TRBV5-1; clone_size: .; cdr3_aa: CASSRLYPSYNEQFF; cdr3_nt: TGCGCCAGCAGCCGACTGTACCCTTCCTACAATGAGCAGTTCTTC
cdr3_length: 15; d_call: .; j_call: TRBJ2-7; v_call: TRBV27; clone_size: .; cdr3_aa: CASSFFGDRAYEQYF; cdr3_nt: TGTGCCAGCAGTTTTTTTGGCGACAGAGCCTACGAGCAGTACTTC
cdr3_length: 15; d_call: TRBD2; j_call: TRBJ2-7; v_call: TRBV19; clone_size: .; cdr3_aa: CASSITSGETYEQYF; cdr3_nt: TGTGCCAGTAGTATAACTAGCGGGGAGACCTACGAGCAGTACTTC
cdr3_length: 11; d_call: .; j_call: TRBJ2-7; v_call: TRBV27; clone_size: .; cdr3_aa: CASSTGYEQYF; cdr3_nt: TGTGCCAGCAGTACGGGCTACGAGCAGTACTTC
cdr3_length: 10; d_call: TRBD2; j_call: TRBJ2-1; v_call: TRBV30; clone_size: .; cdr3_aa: CARGGNEQFF; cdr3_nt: TGTGCCCGGGGGGGTAATGAGCAGTTCTTC
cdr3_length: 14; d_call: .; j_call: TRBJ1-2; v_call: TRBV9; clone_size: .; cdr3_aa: CASSVEGSNYGYTF; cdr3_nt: TGTGCCAGCAGCGTAGAAGGCAGTAACTATGGCTACACCTTC
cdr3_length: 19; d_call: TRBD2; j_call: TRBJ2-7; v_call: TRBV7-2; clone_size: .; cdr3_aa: CASSLIPGWERGTHYEQYF; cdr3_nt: TGTGCCAGCAGCTTAATTCCGGGTTGGGAGCGGGGGACCCACTACGAGCAGTACTTC
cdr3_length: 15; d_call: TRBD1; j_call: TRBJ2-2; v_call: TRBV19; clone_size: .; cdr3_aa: CASSHWDRGTGELFF; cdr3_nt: TGTGCCAGTAGTCATTGGGACAGGGGTACCGGGGAGCTGTTTTTT
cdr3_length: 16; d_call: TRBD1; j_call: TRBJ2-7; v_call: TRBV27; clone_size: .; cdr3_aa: CASSLTIAGQGYEQYF; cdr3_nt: TGTGCCAGCAGTTTAACAATAGCCGGACAGGGGTACGAGCAGTACTTC
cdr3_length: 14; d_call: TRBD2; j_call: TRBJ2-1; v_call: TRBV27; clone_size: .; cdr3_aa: CASRGLWVDNEQFF; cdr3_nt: TGTGCCAGCAGGGGACTATGGGTCGACAATGAGCAGTTCTTC
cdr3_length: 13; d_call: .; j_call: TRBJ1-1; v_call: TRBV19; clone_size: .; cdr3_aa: CASSFSVNTEAFF; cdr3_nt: TGTGCCAGTAGTTTTTCGGTGAACACTGAAGCTTTCTTT
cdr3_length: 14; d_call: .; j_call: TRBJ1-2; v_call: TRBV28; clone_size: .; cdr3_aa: CASSRIQINYGYTF; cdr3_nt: TGTGCCAGCAGTCGTATACAGATTAACTATGGCTACACCTTC
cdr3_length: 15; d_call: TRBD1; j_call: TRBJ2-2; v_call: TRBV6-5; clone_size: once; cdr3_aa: CASSYGTGSAGELFF; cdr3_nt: TGTGCCAGCAGTTACGGGACAGGGTCTGCCGGGGAGCTGTTTTTT
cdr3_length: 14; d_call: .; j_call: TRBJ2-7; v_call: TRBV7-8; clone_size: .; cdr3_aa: CASSSTGGGYEQYF; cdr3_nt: TGTGCCAGCAGCTCAACAGGGGGGGGGTACGAGCAGTACTTC
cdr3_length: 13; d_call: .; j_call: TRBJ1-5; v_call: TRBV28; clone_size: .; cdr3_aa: CASNSFPNQPQHF; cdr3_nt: TGTGCCAGTAACTCCTTCCCCAATCAGCCCCAGCATTTT
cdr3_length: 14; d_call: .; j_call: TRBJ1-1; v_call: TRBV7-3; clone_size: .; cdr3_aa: CASSLTGDPTEAFF; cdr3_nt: TGTGCCAGCAGCTTAACGGGGGACCCCACTGAAGCTTTCTTT
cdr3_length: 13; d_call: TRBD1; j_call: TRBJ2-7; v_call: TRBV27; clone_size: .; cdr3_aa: CASSYRTGYEQYF; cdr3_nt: TGTGCCAGCAGCTATCGGACAGGCTACGAGCAGTACTTC
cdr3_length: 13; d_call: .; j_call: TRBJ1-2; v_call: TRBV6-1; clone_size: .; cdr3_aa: CAPTGGRSYGYTF; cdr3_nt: TGTGCCCCAACGGGGGGAAGAAGCTATGGCTACACCTTC
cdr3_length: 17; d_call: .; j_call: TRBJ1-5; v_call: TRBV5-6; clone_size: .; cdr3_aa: CASSLARTEDSNQPQHF; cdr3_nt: TGTGCCAGCAGCTTGGCACGGACTGAAGATAGCAATCAGCCCCAGCATTTT
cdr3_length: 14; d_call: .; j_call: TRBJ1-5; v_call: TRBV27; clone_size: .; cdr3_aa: CASSLGPSHQPQHF; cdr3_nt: TGTGCCAGCAGTTTAGGCCCCAGCCATCAGCCCCAGCATTTT
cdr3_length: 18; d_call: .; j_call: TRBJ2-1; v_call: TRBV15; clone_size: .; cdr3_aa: CATRSKRAEYGSYNEQFF; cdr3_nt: TGTGCCACCAGAAGTAAGCGTGCCGAGTATGGGTCCTACAATGAGCAGTTCTTC
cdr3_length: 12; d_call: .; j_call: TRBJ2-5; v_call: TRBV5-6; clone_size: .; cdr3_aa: CASSLVRETQYF; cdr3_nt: TGTGCCAGCAGCTTGGTTCGGGAGACCCAGTACTTC
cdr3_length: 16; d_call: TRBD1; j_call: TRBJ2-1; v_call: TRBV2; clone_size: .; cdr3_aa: CASRPGTGDLYNEQFF; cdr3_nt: TGTGCCAGCAGACCCGGGACAGGGGACCTCTACAATGAGCAGTTCTTC
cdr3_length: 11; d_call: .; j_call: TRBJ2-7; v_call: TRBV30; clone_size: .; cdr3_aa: CAWSDGTEQYF; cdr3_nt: TGTGCCTGGAGTGACGGGACAGAGCAGTACTTC
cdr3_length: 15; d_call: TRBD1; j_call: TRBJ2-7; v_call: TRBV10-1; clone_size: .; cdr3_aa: CASSADRGYGYEQYF; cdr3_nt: TGCGCCAGCAGCGCGGACAGGGGTTACGGTTACGAGCAGTACTTC
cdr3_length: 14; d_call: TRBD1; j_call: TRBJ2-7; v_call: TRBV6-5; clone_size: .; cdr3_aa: CASRGAGTGYEQYF; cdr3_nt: TGTGCCAGCAGGGGGGCCGGGACAGGCTACGAGCAGTACTTC
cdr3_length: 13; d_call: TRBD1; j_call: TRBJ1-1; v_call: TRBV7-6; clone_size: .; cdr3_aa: CASNDRVNTEAFF; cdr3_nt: TGTGCCAGCAATGACAGGGTGAACACTGAAGCTTTCTTT
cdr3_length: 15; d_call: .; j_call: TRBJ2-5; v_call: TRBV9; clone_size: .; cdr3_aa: CASSVAGGTGETQYF; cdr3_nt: TGTGCCAGCAGCGTAGCTGGGGGGACGGGAGAGACCCAGTACTTC
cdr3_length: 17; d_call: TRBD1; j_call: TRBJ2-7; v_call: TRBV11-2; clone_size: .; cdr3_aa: CASSLPPTGALAYEQYF; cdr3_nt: TGTGCCAGCAGCTTACCCCCGACAGGGGCCCTGGCCTACGAGCAGTACTTC
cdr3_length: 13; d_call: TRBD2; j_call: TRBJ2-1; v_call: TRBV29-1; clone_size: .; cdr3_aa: CSVVLAVNNEQFF; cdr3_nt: TGCAGCGTTGTACTAGCGGTTAACAATGAGCAGTTCTTC
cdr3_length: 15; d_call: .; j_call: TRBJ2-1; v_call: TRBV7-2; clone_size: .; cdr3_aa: CASSPGLGSYNEQFF; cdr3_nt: TGTGCCAGCAGCCCGGGACTTGGCTCCTACAATGAGCAGTTCTTC